The 10 T cell receptor beta chains given below trace back to one sample, sequenced in a study of blood T cells in healthy people across ages. PCR was performed a second time for about 7 to 11 cycles using a sample-barcoded 5' primer and a J-beta primer mix. TCRdb reprocessed the 5' RACE reads with MiXCR, giving one entry per CDR3 protein. The sample comprises about 1.8 million distinct CDR3 sequences, about 50% of which are singletons, and roughly 2.1% rests with the top ten. Sequencing input: blood. The receptors here all came from a middle-aged woman in good health.

This clonotype was observed a few times. This chain links TRBV11-1 with TRBJ2-7, with D possibly being TRBD2 (5 bases). The germline V gene encodes CDR1 SGHAT and CDR2 FQDESV (reference sequence). Deletions cut 1 base from V and 6 bases from J, with 16 bases between. The CDR3 extends over 15 amino acids. The CDR3 DNA sequence: TGTGCCAGCAGCTTAGTAGAGGGCTTATGGGGCGAGCAGTACTTC. Its protein product is CASSLVEGLWGEQYF.

The chain combines TRBV12-3 or TRBV12-4 with TRBJ1-2; a possible D gene is TRBD1 (5 bases). The CDR3 has 14 residues. The germline V and J ends were trimmed by 4 bases and 2 bases, with 11 bases remaining between them. CDR3 bases: TGTGCCAGCAGTTCGGGCAGGGTGAACTATGGCTACACCTTC. It translates to CASSSGRVNYGYTF.

This rearrangement joins TRBV20-1 to TRBJ2-5; TRBD1 agrees at 7 bases. Looked up from germline, CDR1 is DFQATT and CDR2 is SNEGSKA (reference sequence). This CDR3 has 15 amino acids. The V and J ends lost 5 bases and 5 bases, in that order; junction bases with no gene match: 14. CDR3 nucleotide sequence: TGCAGTGCTCTTCTTTCCAGGGGGTGGCGGGAGACCCAGTACTTC. It is translated as CSALLSRGWRETQYF.

The chain recombines TRBV7-8 with TRBJ1-2; 7 nucleotides align to TRBD1. This CDR3 spans 15 amino acids. V trimming: 7 bases; J trimming: 2 bases; junction bases outside the gene matches: 10. The germline V gene has CDR1 SGHVS and CDR2 FQNEAQ. CDR3 sequence reads: CASMRGMDRNYGYTF. CDR3 bases: TGTGCCAGCATGAGGGGCATGGACAGGAACTATGGCTACACCTTC.

The V call is TRBV12-3 or TRBV12-4, the J call TRBJ2-1, with no clear D. V lost 4 bases and J 5 bases, leaving 12 bases between the germline ends. This CDR3 is built from 14 residues. The chain's CDR3 is CASSSAAENNEQFF. The CDR3 nucleotides read TGTGCCAGCAGTTCTGCGGCCGAAAACAATGAGCAGTTCTTC.

In its sample, this clonotype was seen a few times. V usage is TRBV7-9 and J usage is TRBJ2-7; tentative D call: TRBD1 (6 bases). The germline CDR1 and CDR2 sequences are SEHNR and FQNEAQ (reference sequence). This CDR3 has 14 residues. V was clipped by 5 bases and J by 2 bases, with 13 bases between them. CDR3 sequence reads: CASSNRDKTYEQYF. The CDR3 DNA reads TGTGCCAGCAGCAACCGGGACAAAACCTACGAGCAGTACTTC. The full variable domain, its missing parts supplied by reference TRBV7-9 and TRBJ2-7, is DTGVSQNPRHKITKRGQNVTFRCDPISEHNRLYWYRQTLGQGPEFLTYFQNEAQLEKSRLLSDRFSAERPKGSFSTLEIQRTEQGDSAMYLCASSNRDKTYEQYFGPGTRLTVT.

The chain joins TRBV11-2 to TRBJ2-5, with D possibly being TRBD1 or TRBD2 (5 bases each). The CDR3 loop spans 16 amino acids. CDR1 and CDR2 (germline): SGHAT, FQNNGV. Trimming took off 5 bases at V and 4 bases at J, with 20 bases between the two ends. The CDR3 here is CASSQDPWGIGETQYF. CDR3 coding DNA: TGTGCCAGCAGCCAAGATCCTTGGGGGATTGGAGAGACCCAGTACTTC.

This rearrangement joins TRBV4-2 to TRBJ2-3; 7 nucleotides line up with TRBD1. The CDR3 runs 14 residues. Per the germline V gene, CDR1 is LGHNA and CDR2 is YNFKEQ. V dropped 3 bases and J dropped 11; count of bases not matched to a gene: 11. The CDR3 coding sequence is TGTGCCAGCAGCCACCCCTCTGGACAGGAGGTGCAGTATTTT. It is translated as CASSHPSGQEVQYF.

This chain connects TRBV12-3 or TRBV12-4 to TRBJ2-3; D unresolved. The CDR3 length is 14 residues. The germline V and J ends were trimmed by 3 bases and 2 bases, with 9 bases remaining between them. The CDR3 protein is CASSFGVNTDTQYF. The CDR3 region has the DNA TGTGCCAGCAGTTTTGGGGTTAACACAGATACGCAGTATTTT.

This clonotype has only a few counts. The V gene is TRBV20-1, the J gene TRBJ2-7; a weak D match, TRBD2 (6 bases). The CDR3 has 15 residues. Germline assignment: CDR1 DFQATT and CDR2 SNEGSKA (reference sequence). Trimming cost V 5 bases and J 0 bases, with 17 bases left between them. CDR3 region: CSAADGTPSSYEQYF. For the CDR3, the DNA is TGCAGTGCTGCCGACGGGACTCCGAGCTCCTACGAGCAGTACTTC.